This TCR beta chain comes out of a study of vaccination and CD4 T cells after COVID-19. Trimming stripped 2 bases from V and 7 bases from J, with 8 bases between. From germline, CDR1 is MNHNS and CDR2 SASEGT. CDR3 length equals 12 residues. Cultured CD4+ T-cell DNA underwent Oncomine TCR Beta short-read sequencing. Each CDR3 protein gets one entry after TCRdb re-called the PCR reads with MiXCR. Of roughly 6,500 distinct CDR3 sequences in the sample, roughly 50% were seen once. Remarks on this clonotype: Its matching antigen is unknown.

This sample's treatment: roughly 10-day PBMC culture with coronavirus spike peptide pools or control peptides (ViraFEST assay). One should note that the unexposed donor's CD4+ T cells were collected before the COVID-19 pandemic (2011-2018). This clonotype was sampled from a human donor in good health. The rearrangement joins TRBV6-1 to TRBJ1-2; D is ambiguous. Input material: CD4+ T cells from blood, cultured in vitro. CDR3 loop: CASSEWPAGYTF. CDR3 DNA: TGTGCCAGCAGTGAATGGCCAGCTGGCTACACCTTC.